This entry describes one T cell receptor beta chain. This clonotype was observed many times. Its cognate antigen has yet to be identified. Base-call qualities are not available, and no considerably larger clone is one nucleotide away. Every donor in the study was a healthy Caucasian. Miltenyi CD45RO+ enrichment and human naive T-cell isolation kits were used to isolate memory (CD45RO+) and naive T cells from PBMC. Libraries came from 5' RACE. The sequencer was an Illumina HiSeq 2000. A universal primer binding site was introduced by template switching, and a unique molecular identifier was present in the final cDNA, enabling accurate counting of TCR cDNA molecules. Specific primers in the conserved constant-segment region were used to synthesize first-strand cDNA for the TCR alpha and beta chains. To control for contamination, each cDNA library was double barcoded with a SMART-Mk sample barcode plus Illumina barcodes. Two successive PCR steps introduced TruSeq adapter sequences along with Illumina sample barcodes. The TCR alpha and beta cDNA libraries were sequenced on the Illumina HiSeq platform using custom primers. Per the source publication's procedure: Unique molecular identifiers were extracted from raw reads with MiGEC, and CDR3 positions were determined with MiXCR. For each individual, recombination models were inferred using an EM algorithm with the repgenHMM and IGoR tools. Shared clonotypes were analyzed with the tcR package in R, and sharing was normalized by the product of cloneset sizes. To study raw recombination without the effects of thymic and clonal selection, out-of-frame nonproductive sequences were analyzed. Starting from the raw public reads, TCRdb applied fastp trimming at Q25, assembled clones with MiXCR and retained in-frame beta chains. Every entry covers one CDR3 protein and lists the most common genes and DNA from its rows. These V and J calls rely on TCRdb rather than the paper's analysis. The sample table records more than 200,000 distinct CDR3 sequences; approximately 9% of these occur just once. The ten largest clones represent over 4.5% of the sample.

This sample is part of a study of identical twins (dated by TCRdb to about 2016). General notes on the study: To test whether fetal clonotypes persist, this study deep-sequenced TCR alpha and beta repertoires from monozygotic twins, from unrelated adults of various ages, and from cord blood. To rule out contamination, replicate twin experiments were performed at different times with different library preparation protocols. The paper as a whole reports these results and caveats: Zero-insertion analyses could be partly confounded by invariant T cells such as MAIT and iNKT, though diverse VJ usage argued against such confounding for most clonotypes. In monozygotic twins, recombination models systematically underestimated out-of-frame TCR alpha sharing, but the models matched the sharing seen between unrelated individuals. A weaker excess of twin sharing was found in beta out-of-frame sequences because the signal-to-noise ratio was lowered by fewer shared sequences. Abundant cord blood beta clonotypes had fewer insertions, young adult naive repertoires showed a similar but weaker trend, and memory repertoires showed no such trend. Compared with coincidental sharing between unrelated individuals, out-of-frame TCR alpha sequences shared between twins showed an excess of sequences with low generation probability. Because the same donors could not be followed over many years, the conclusions depended on cross-sectional statistical analysis.

The material sequenced was memory (CD45RO+) T cells sorted from blood. The cell subset or site label of this sample denotes: CD45RO+ enriched T cells. This clonotype originated in a woman between 18 and 30 years old in good health.

The CDR3 here reads CASSSGPYEQYF. The DNA sequence reads TGTGCCAGCAGCTCCGGGCCCTACGAGCAGTACTTC. The rearranged segments are TRBV7-9 and TRBJ2-7, with no confident D gene call. Spanning cysteine to phenylalanine, the CDR3 consists of 12 amino acids. Here the CDR3 DNA is all that survives: 36 bases in frame from base 1. V drops 4 bases and J drops 2 bases, leaving 6 bases in between. Based on the germline V gene (reference sequence), the CDR1 and CDR2 sequences are SEHNR and FQNEAQ. Joined to the reference TRBV7-9 and TRBJ2-7 proteins, this CDR3 gives the full variable domain: DTGVSQNPRHKITKRGQNVTFRCDPISEHNRLYWYRQTLGQGPEFLTYFQNEAQLEKSRLLSDRFSAERPKGSFSTLEIQRTEQGDSAMYLCASSSGPYEQYFGPGTRLTVT.